These 16 T cell receptor beta chains were all obtained from the same sample, sequenced in a study of cytomegalovirus exposure and HLA in healthy donors. TCRdb's table, derived via immunoSEQ multiplex PCR, lists solely in-frame clones and lacks some. Among about 190,000 clones listed, roughly 80% were seen once. The sequencing input was PBMCs. The receptors here all came from a woman in her late teens or twenties in good health and CMV-seropositive.

This sequence joins TRBV27 and TRBJ2-5; 7 bases are shared with TRBD2. Losses at the gene ends were 2 bases for V and 5 bases for J; bases not matched to a gene: 5. The V gene's germline CDR1 is MNHEY and CDR2 SMNVEV (reference sequence). The CDR3 length is 14 residues. CDR3 loop: CASSLDGGGETQYF. DNA of the CDR3: TGTGCCAGCAGTTTAGACGGGGGAGGGGAGACCCAGTACTTC.

V usage is TRBV6-6 and J usage is TRBJ2-3; D unclear. CDR3 length equals 15 residues. V lost 7 bases and J 3 bases, leaving 17 bases between the germline ends. Germline CDR1 MNHNY, CDR2 SVGAGI (reference sequence). This CDR3 reads CASNVGSLSTDTQYF. For the CDR3, the DNA is TGTGCCAGCAACGTGGGCAGCTTGAGTACAGATACGCAGTATTTT.

J is TRBJ1-1 and V is TRBV5-1, with 7 bases matching TRBD1. Germline-derived CDR1 and CDR2 are SGHRS and YFSETQ. The CDR3 totals 14 residues. The V gene end was trimmed by 4 bases and the J gene end by 2 bases; junction bases not matched to a gene: 5. As DNA, the CDR3 is TGCGCCAGCAGCCGCAGGGGGTCCAACACTGAAGCTTTCTTT. It yields the protein CASSRRGSNTEAFF. The variable domain in full, with the rest retrieved from reference TRBV5-1 and TRBJ1-1, is KAGVTQTPRYLIKTRGQQVTLSCSPISGHRSVSWYQQTPGQGLQFLFEYFSETQRNKGNFPGRFSGRQFSNSRSEMNVSTLELGDSALYLCASSRRGSNTEAFFGQGTRLTVV.

The CDR3 region is CASSRSLPGGTNEKLFF. The CDR3 DNA is TGCGCCAGCAGCCGATCGCTTCCGGGTGGCACTAATGAAAAACTGTTTTTT. V is TRBV4-1 and J is TRBJ1-4; D uncertain. Germline V gives CDR1 MGHRA, CDR2 YSYEKL. V lost 4 bases to trimming and J lost 2 bases, with 17 bases between them. The CDR3 length is 17 residues.

In this sample, this clone turned up once. The genes are TRBV6-6 and TRBJ2-2, with D possibly matching TRBD1 (6 bases). Germline V gives CDR1 MNHNY, CDR2 SVGAGI (reference sequence). There are 15 residues in the CDR3. V shed 2 bases and J shed 7 bases, with 14 bases lying between them. The CDR3 sequence: CASSYLTGLGGELFF. The CDR3 nucleotides read TGTGCCAGCAGTTACCTAACAGGGTTGGGCGGGGAGCTGTTTTTT.

V usage is TRBV6-5 and J usage is TRBJ1-2; TRBD1 matches 7 bases. Germline V lookup: CDR1 MNHEY, CDR2 SVGAGI. V lost 7 bases, J lost 8 bases, and 13 bases stayed unmatched. CDR3 size: 14 residues. Here the CDR3 DNA reads TGTGCCAGCACAAAGAATAGTGGAGGGGGCGGCTACACCTTC. Translation gives CASTKNSGGGGYTF.

This chain connects TRBV28 to TRBJ1-3; D might be TRBD1 (5 bases). This CDR3 is 17 amino acids long. The V gene's germline CDR1 is MDHEN and CDR2 SYDVKM. V lost 2 bases and J lost 2, with 16 bases in between. The CDR3 coding sequence is TGTGCCAGCAGTTTACCCGCGGGGACCGGGGCTGGAAACACCATATATTTT. Its translation: CASSLPAGTGAGNTIYF.

The chain is built from TRBV7-9 and TRBJ1-2; D call uncertain. The CDR3 is 11 amino acids. CDR1 is SEHNR and CDR2 is FQNEAQ in the germline V gene (reference sequence). V dropped 1 base and J dropped 9 bases, with 6 bases sitting between them. The CDR3 bases are TGTGCCAGCAGCTTAGGGGCGAGCTACACCTTC. It translates to CASSLGASYTF.

The CDR3 here is CASSGGWNEQFF. CDR3 nucleotide sequence: TGTGCCTCGAGCGGGGGATGGAATGAGCAGTTCTTC. The chain couples TRBV19 to TRBJ2-1, with TRBD2 matching over 8 bases. V gave up 11 bases and J gave up 7 bases; unmatched junction bases: 7. The germline gives CDR1 LNHDA, CDR2 SQIVND (reference sequence). The CDR3 sequence is 12 residues long.

This clone was recorded a few times. The V call is TRBV6-5, the J call TRBJ2-7; TRBD1 matches at 8 bases. The CDR3 spans 14 residues. The trim removed 6 bases at V and 6 bases at J, leaving 10 bases unmatched. Germline lookup yields CDR1 MNHEY and CDR2 SVGAGI. This CDR3 is CASSPDRGLGEQYF. CDR3 sequence (DNA): TGTGCCAGCAGCCCCGACAGGGGTTTGGGCGAGCAGTACTTC.

This clone has just a few counts. The rearrangement links TRBV9 to TRBJ2-5, with D tentatively TRBD1 (7 bases). This CDR3 contains 16 residues. Germline CDR1 and CDR2: SGDLS and YYNGEE. V was clipped by 4 bases and J by 5 bases, with 21 bases between them. Here the CDR3 DNA reads TGTGCCAGCAGCAGCCGACAGGGTAGGAGGGGGGAGACCCAGTACTTC. Its protein is CASSSRQGRRGETQYF. Complete variable domain (other parts from reference TRBV9 and TRBJ2-5): DSGVTQTPKHLITATGQRVTLRCSPRSGDLSVYWYQQSLDQGLQFLIQYYNGEERAKGNILERFSAQQFPDLHSELNLSSLELGDSALYFCASSSRQGRRGETQYFGPGTRLLVL.

The chain joins TRBV29-1 to TRBJ2-2; D gene ambiguous. This CDR3 has 14 amino acids. Deletions cut 3 bases from V and 0 bases from J, with 8 bases between. Germline assignment: CDR1 SQVTM and CDR2 ANQGSEA. Here the CDR3 reads CSVDLTTNTGELFF. The CDR3, as DNA: TGCAGCGTTGACCTAACGACGAACACCGGGGAGCTGTTTTTT.

V and J are TRBV5-6 and TRBJ1-2; D perhaps matches TRBD1 (5 bases). This CDR3 comprises 14 residues. The V end was cut by 4 bases, the J end by 3 bases, with 13 bases between. CDR1 SGHDT and CDR2 YYEEEE come from the germline V gene. CDR3 DNA: TGTGCCAGCAGCATAGGGACTATGGACTATGGCTACACCTTC. As protein: CASSIGTMDYGYTF.

A few counts support this clone. The V and J genes are TRBV4-2 and TRBJ2-7; TRBD1 matches at 7 bases. The CDR3 runs 14 residues. V lost 2 bases, J lost 6 bases, and 7 bases stayed unmatched. CDR1 and CDR2 (germline): LGHNA, YNFKEQ. CDR3 residues: CASSQYRQGSEQYF. The CDR3 bases are TGTGCCAGCAGCCAATACAGACAGGGCAGCGAGCAGTACTTC.

Written as DNA, the CDR3 is TGTGCCAGCAGTCCCCGGACAGCTAGCACAGATACGCAGTATTTT. Its protein is CASSPRTASTDTQYF. This chain uses TRBV25-1 with TRBJ2-3; the D gene is possibly TRBD1 (6 bases). Germline CDR1 is MGHDK and CDR2 is SYGVNS. This CDR3 contains 15 residues. V was trimmed by 5 bases and J by 0 bases, leaving 12 bases between them.

The chain carries TRBV7-2 and TRBJ2-2; D may be TRBD1 (5 bases). Germline V CDR1 and CDR2: SGHTA, FQGNSA. V dropped 2 bases and J dropped 3 bases, with 10 bases sitting between them. There are 15 residues in the CDR3. CDR3 sequence (DNA): TGTGCCAGCAGCTTAATGGGGCAGTACACCGGGGAGCTGTTTTTT. Translating gives CASSLMGQYTGELFF.